A single TCR beta chain is shown here with its context. Its recognized antigen is unknown. No much larger clone is present one base from it, and per-base qualities are unavailable. This record belongs to a study of cytomegalovirus exposure and HLA in healthy donors (dated by TCRdb to 2016 to 2017). Looking at the study overall: A later analysis indicated that the 100 to 150 validation repertoires were generated on the platform also employed for the approximately 690 repertoires of the first cohort. The study aimed to test whether cataloging public T cell receptors could reveal signatures of past pathogen exposure. Along with the approximately 620-subject first cohort, a separate validation cohort of 120 different subjects was used. To predict cytomegalovirus infection status, the study combined high-throughput TCR immunosequencing, statistical association of individual TCRs with disease status, and machine learning.

From a lookup of the germline V gene, CDR1 and CDR2 are KGHSH and LQKENI. Trimming accounts for 6 bases at V and 3 bases at J, while the number of junction bases matched to no gene is 8. The CDR3 has 15 amino acids, counting the end cysteine and phenylalanine. Of all the DNA, just the CDR3 is kept, 45 bases in frame from base 1. The donors belonged to the validation cohort of about 130 subjects, which was separate from the approximately 680-subject first cohort. The library was built by means of the immunoSEQ multiplex PCR assay. As for how the authors treated the data: A statistical classification framework was built to diagnose cytomegalovirus status from the catalog of TCR beta chain sequences. TCRdb took this table from immuneACCESS and kept in-frame rearrangements with V and J called. Such tables lack part of the clones; where checked against another copy, unresolved V genes explain under half of the gap, and the rest is unexplained. V and J calls and clone size follow that table, whereas D and trimming were derived from the DNA. This sample gives fewer than 400,000 clones in total; approximately 85% of them show up just once. The ten top clones hold roughly 0.96% of the sample.

General findings and caveats noted by the study authors: In both the original and validation cohorts, the classifier was reported to diagnose cytomegalovirus status with high specificity and sensitivity. A later analysis lacked HLA typing for the validation cohort, so it scored co-occurrence in that cohort across all 120 repertoires. It was suggested by the authors that the approach could potentially be generalized to other disease states and immunological phenotypes. Most TCR sequences were observed very rarely across donors, whereas some public TCRs were present in many individuals. In vitro tests confirmed that a few of the cytomegalovirus-associated TCR beta chains recognize cytomegalovirus antigens. The study listed 170 or so TCR beta chains as associated with cytomegalovirus. Subsequent analysis determined that TCRs grouped into clusters in the first cohort also showed a tendency toward co-occurrence across the 90 to 150 validation repertoires, and approximately 94% of cluster scores exceeded 0.

The TCR originated in a man in his thirties or forties in good health and CMV-seronegative. Sequencing was done on a sample of PBMCs. The receptor chain draws on TRBV18 and TRBJ2-7, with 10 bases matching TRBD1. The CDR3 region: CASSPTGGAGYEQYF. The sequence in DNA is TGTGCCAGCTCGCCGACAGGGGGCGCGGGCTACGAGCAGTACTTC.